The 10 T cell receptor beta chains below were found in one sample sequenced in a study of identical twins. TCRdb passed the 5' RACE reads through MiXCR, listing each CDR3 protein once. The sample shows 520,000 or so distinct CDR3 sequences, roughly a fifth of them seen only once. The same specimen was also included in a second study, on T cells expressing NK-cell markers.

Sequencing used CD4+ T cells sorted from blood. The receptors were gathered from a woman under 30 in good health.

This clonotype occurred a few times. The chain combines TRBV5-1 with TRBJ2-7; no reliable D call. CDR1 is SGHRS, CDR2 YFSETQ, per germline. The CDR3 sequence is 15 residues long. The V end was cut by 2 bases, the J end by 1 base, with 13 bases between. CDR3 region: CASSLGLMISYEQYF. The CDR3 nucleotides are TGCGCCAGCAGCTTAGGGCTAATGATTTCCTACGAGCAGTACTTC.

This chain joins TRBV5-1 and TRBJ1-1; the D is unclear. The CDR3 contains 13 residues. The germline V and J ends were trimmed by 3 bases and 7 bases, with 13 bases remaining between them. CDR1 is SGHRS and CDR2 is YFSETQ in the germline V gene. The CDR3 sequence: CASSSYGRNEAFF. The CDR3 DNA is TGCGCCAGCAGCTCCTATGGGAGGAATGAAGCTTTCTTT.

This clonotype was counted between two and nine times. The CDR3, as DNA: TGTGCTAGTGGCCCCATGTTTATGTGGGAGGGTGTCCATGGCTACACCTTC. Its protein product is CASGPMFMWEGVHGYTF. V is TRBV12-5 and J is TRBJ1-2; no definite D call. The V end lost 6 bases, the J end lost 6 bases, and 26 bases lay between the germline ends. CDR3 length equals 17 residues. The V gene's germline CDR1 is LGHNT and CDR2 FRNRAP.

The genes are TRBV12-3 or TRBV12-4 and TRBJ2-7; D is unclear. V was pared by 2 bases and J by 3 bases, with 8 bases between. The CDR3 sequence is 13 residues long. CDR3 nucleotide sequence: TGTGCCAGCAGTTTAAACAAGATCTACGAGCAGTACTTC. It encodes CASSLNKIYEQYF.

Only a few counts were recorded for this clonotype. The CDR3 DNA is TGTGCCAGCAGCACCTTCCCACGGCCCTCTGGGGCCAACGTCCTGACTTTC. Translation: CASSTFPRPSGANVLTF. This rearrangement joins TRBV12-3 or TRBV12-4 to TRBJ2-6, with D unresolved. There are 17 residues in the CDR3. Trimming removed 6 bases at V and 0 bases at J, with 15 bases between.

This chain uses TRBV20-1 with TRBJ2-3, with TRBD1 identical over 9 bases. After removal of 6 bases from V and 2 bases from J, the junction contained 3 bases not matched to a gene. The CDR3 sequence is 13 residues long. CDR1 and CDR2 (germline): DFQATT, SNEGSKA (reference sequence). DNA for the CDR3: TGCAGTGCCGGGGACAGGGTCACAGATACGCAGTATTTT. Protein product: CSAGDRVTDTQYF.

A few counts support this clonotype. The chain has TRBV6-5 and TRBJ2-7; possible D gene TRBD2, 5 bases. The V end was cut by 0 bases, the J end by 3 bases, with 18 bases between. Germline V gene sequence: CDR1 MNHEY, CDR2 SVGAGI. The CDR3 covers 17 residues. CDR3 residues: CASSYSGRVGRVYEQYF. As DNA, the CDR3 is TGTGCCAGCAGTTACTCGGGTCGTGTGGGGAGAGTCTACGAGCAGTACTTC.

This clonotype was counted between two and nine times. The gene calls are TRBV7-2 and TRBJ2-5, with D possibly matching TRBD2 (5 bases). V was pared by 5 bases and J by 7 bases, with 14 bases between. The CDR3 extends over 13 amino acids. Germline lookup yields CDR1 SGHTA and CDR2 FQGNSA. The CDR3 reads CASSPDFLGTQYF. CDR3 bases: TGTGCCAGCAGCCCGGACTTTTTAGGGACCCAGTACTTC.

The rearrangement links TRBV20-1 to TRBJ2-2, with D unresolved. The CDR3 has 14 amino acids. V lost 4 bases and J lost 0, with 9 bases in between. CDR1 and CDR2 from the germline V gene are DFQATT and SNEGSKA (reference sequence). The CDR3, as DNA: TGCAGTGCTATAAGCACCACGAACACCGGGGAGCTGTTTTTT. Translation gives CSAISTTNTGELFF.

This clonotype showed up just a few times. The V gene is TRBV5-1, the J gene TRBJ2-5, with TRBD1 matching over 10 bases. The CDR3 totals 15 residues. V lost 2 bases and J lost 2; bases outside the gene matches: 3. Germline CDR1 reads SGHRS; CDR2 reads YFSETQ. This CDR3 reads CASSFRTGGQETQYF. The CDR3 DNA is TGCGCCAGCAGCTTCCGGACAGGGGGGCAAGAGACCCAGTACTTC.